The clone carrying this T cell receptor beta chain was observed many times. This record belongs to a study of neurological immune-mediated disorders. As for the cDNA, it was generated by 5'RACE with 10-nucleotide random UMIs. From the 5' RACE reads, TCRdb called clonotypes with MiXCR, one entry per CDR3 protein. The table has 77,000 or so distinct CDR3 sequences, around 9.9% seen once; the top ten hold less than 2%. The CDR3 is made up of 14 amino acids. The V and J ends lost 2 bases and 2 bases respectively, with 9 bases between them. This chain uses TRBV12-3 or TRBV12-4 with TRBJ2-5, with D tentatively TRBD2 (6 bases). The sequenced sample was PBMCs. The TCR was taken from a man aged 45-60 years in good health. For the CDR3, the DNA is TGTGCCAGCAGTTTAACCGGACTACAAGAGACCCAGTACTTC. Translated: CASSLTGLQETQYF.